This T cell receptor beta chain was profiled in a study of blood T cell repertoires in COVID-19. Profiling relied on immunoSEQ multiplex PCR, and the TCRdb table lists in-frame clones only, not all of them. This sample has 270,000 or so clones, with 70% to 90% found just once. Germline V gives CDR1 SGHRS, CDR2 YFSETQ. The CDR3 is 16 residues long. The V gene lost 1 base and the J gene lost 1 base, with 11 bases spanning the gap. Sequencing input: PBMCs or T cells enriched from blood (not recorded which). The V and J genes are TRBV5-1 and TRBJ2-2; D remains ambiguous. The sequence was obtained from a woman aged 25-40 years with acute COVID-19. The CDR3 region is CASSLYVSGNTGELFF. The DNA for the CDR3 is TGCGCCAGCAGCTTGTATGTATCGGGGAACACCGGGGAGCTGTTTTTT.